Reported below is one T cell receptor beta chain. The record originates from a study of blood T cell repertoires in COVID-19. CDR1 LGHDT and CDR2 YNNKEL come from the germline V gene (reference sequence). V was trimmed by 3 bases and J by 2 bases, leaving 2 bases between them. The CDR3 runs 12 residues. The table came from immunoSEQ multiplex PCR; TCRdb's copy has only in-frame clones and leaves some out. Counted here are about 260,000 clones, approximately 86% occurring once; the ten biggest clones make up about 8.7%. V and J are TRBV3-1 (or the pseudogene TRBV3-2) and TRBJ2-4; D not certain. This sequence was found in a middle-aged man with active or convalescent COVID-19. The source material was peripheral blood. CDR3 region: CASSHTKNIQYF. As DNA, the CDR3 is TGTGCCAGCAGCCACACCAAAAACATTCAGTACTTC.